This TCR beta chain stems from a study of T-cell reconstitution after alpha-beta-depleted transplantation in children. Comment on this clonotype: Its cognate antigen is unknown.

Construction of the TCRbeta library involved unique molecular identifiers. From the PCR reads, TCRdb called clonotypes with MiXCR, one entry per CDR3 protein. The table shows fewer than 750,000 distinct CDR3 sequences, with 25% to 30% occurring only once. Study-wide findings and caveats: Where some patients showed high TCRbeta diversity at day 60, it came from recipient T cells and thymic progenitors that had survived.

Germline V gene data show CDR1 as SGHDT and CDR2 as YYEEEE. The length of the CDR3 is 12 residues. Trimming pared 8 bases from V and 7 bases from J, leaving 16 bases between. Sequencing used PBMCs, obtained before TCRalphabeta/CD19-depleted stem cell transplant. The sequence was obtained from a boy under two years old with Wiskott-Aldrich syndrome, due to receive a stem cell transplant. The genes are TRBV5-6 and TRBJ2-7; the D is unclear. The chain's CDR3 is CASGHQLGEQYF. The CDR3 nucleotides are TGTGCCAGTGGGCACCAGCTGGGTGAGCAGTACTTC.